These 30 T cell receptor beta chains originate from one sample sequenced in a study of CD8 T cells in ankylosing spondylitis. Using its own MiXCR run on the 5' RACE reads, TCRdb lists one record per CDR3 protein. The data show 200,000 to 250,000 distinct CDR3 sequences, with roughly 24% seen just once and roughly 6.7% held by the top ten. Material: blood, either unsorted or a sorted T cell fraction (not recorded which). The receptors originated from a male donor with ankylosing spondylitis or in good health (not recorded which).

This clonotype was seen a handful of times. The gene calls are TRBV7-2 and TRBJ2-5; 10 bases fit TRBD2. Germline lookup yields CDR1 SGHTA and CDR2 FQGNSA. CDR3 length: 16 residues. Trimming took 1 base from V and 5 from J; bases not matched to a gene: 7. Written as DNA, the CDR3 is TGTGCCAGCAGCTTAGAAAGCGGGAGGGCCTCTGAGACCCAGTACTTC. Protein: CASSLESGRASETQYF.

This clonotype came up a few times. This chain connects TRBV20-1 to TRBJ2-1; TRBD2 matches 10 bases. CDR1 DFQATT and CDR2 SNEGSKA come from the germline V gene (reference sequence). The length of the CDR3 is 15 residues. V lost 5 bases and J lost 5; bases outside the gene matches: 9. The CDR3, as DNA: TGCAGTGCTGGCACCGGGACTAGCGATAACAATGAGCAGTTCTTC. It codes for CSAGTGTSDNNEQFF.

This clonotype was counted at least ten times. The chain carries TRBV10-2 and TRBJ1-6; 8 bases are a match to TRBD1. The ends lost 7 bases at V and 10 bases at J; junction bases unmatched: 9. The CDR3 runs to 14 residues. CDR1 and CDR2 from the germline V gene are WSHSY and SAAADI. CDR3 sequence: CASTGDRGRSPLHF. In nucleotides, the CDR3 is TGCGCCAGCACCGGAGACAGGGGCAGGTCACCCCTCCACTTT.

This chain links TRBV20-1 with TRBJ2-3; D may correspond to TRBD1 or TRBD2 (5 bases each). V was trimmed by 3 bases and J by 4 bases, leaving 14 bases between them. The CDR3 covers 14 residues. Germline V lookup: CDR1 DFQATT, CDR2 SNEGSKA (reference sequence). The CDR3 is CSASVWDGADTQYF. Here the CDR3 DNA reads TGCAGTGCTAGTGTATGGGACGGGGCAGATACGCAGTATTTT.

This clonotype has more than one count but fewer than ten. V and J are TRBV30 and TRBJ2-3; TRBD1 is a possible D gene (5 bases). This CDR3 has 13 residues. V lost 3 bases and J 5 bases, leaving 12 bases between the germline ends. The germline V gene has CDR1 GTSNPN and CDR2 SVGIG (reference sequence). CDR3 nucleotides: TGTGCCTGGAGAAGCAGGGAAAGAGATACGCAGTATTTT. Encoded protein: CAWRSRERDTQYF.

This clonotype was detected ten times or more. V is TRBV5-1 and J is TRBJ2-4; the D is unclear. The CDR3 is 16 residues long. CDR1 is SGHRS and CDR2 is YFSETQ in the germline V gene. Trimming removed 1 base at V and 0 bases at J, with 11 bases between. The CDR3 loop is CASSLTDNLAKNIQYF. The CDR3 nucleotides are TGCGCCAGCAGCTTGACTGACAACCTAGCCAAAAACATTCAGTACTTC.

This clonotype was found many times. This chain links TRBV7-8 with TRBJ1-2; 7 nucleotides agree with TRBD1. The CDR3 is 15 amino acids. J was trimmed by 2 bases and V by 3 bases; bases with no gene match: 6. Per germline, CDR1 SGHVS and CDR2 FQNEAQ. CDR3 residues: CASSLMQGENYGYTF. The CDR3 DNA sequence: TGTGCCAGCAGCTTGATGCAGGGGGAGAACTATGGCTACACCTTC.

This chain connects TRBV20-1 to TRBJ2-5, with 11 bases identical to TRBD2. Germline loops: CDR1 DFQATT, CDR2 SNEGSKA (reference sequence). V gave up 3 bases and J gave up 3 bases; unmatched junction bases: 9. This CDR3 comprises 16 residues. The CDR3: CSASSPPGLAEETQYF. CDR3 sequence (DNA): TGCAGTGCTAGTAGTCCGCCGGGACTAGCGGAAGAGACCCAGTACTTC.

This clonotype was counted at least ten times. This chain joins TRBV5-1 and TRBJ2-1; TRBD2 matches at 10 bases. This CDR3 has 16 residues. The J segment lost 6 bases and the V segment lost 0 bases, leaving 6 bases of the junction unmatched. Looked up from germline, CDR1 is SGHRS and CDR2 is YFSETQ. The CDR3 DNA sequence: TGCGCCAGCAGCTTGGGGGCTAGCGGGAGCTTCAATGAGCAGTTCTTC. Protein: CASSLGASGSFNEQFF.

This clonotype was seen a few times. J is TRBJ2-7 and V is TRBV19; D uncertain. Germline loops: CDR1 LNHDA, CDR2 SQIVND (reference sequence). V was pared by 4 bases and J by 3 bases, with 10 bases between. The CDR3 has 13 amino acids. In nucleotides, the CDR3 is TGTGCCAGTAGTACCCGGCTGGGCTACGAGCAGTACTTC. It codes for CASSTRLGYEQYF.

This clonotype came up many times. V gene TRBV27 combines with J gene TRBJ1-5; TRBD1 might be the D (5 bases). The CDR3 sequence is 19 residues long. V shed 2 bases and J shed 1 base, with 21 bases lying between them. CDR1 is MNHEY and CDR2 is SMNVEV in the germline V gene (reference sequence). CDR3 bases: TGTGCCAGCAGTTTAGTAGGGCAGGGTCGAGGGCAGAGCAATCAGCCCCAGCATTTT. Its protein product is CASSLVGQGRGQSNQPQHF.

Notes on this clonotype: Just one base apart from a much larger clone, this may be a read error. This rearrangement joins TRBV9 to TRBJ1-5, with D possibly matching TRBD1 (5 bases). V was pared by 3 bases and J by 11 bases, with 12 bases between. The CDR3 consists of 12 residues. Looked up from germline, CDR1 is SGDLS and CDR2 is YYNGEE. CDR3 sequence: CASSGAAGSQHF. For the CDR3, the DNA is TGTGCCAGCAGCGGGGCGGCAGGGTCCCAGCATTTT.

The chain employs TRBV10-3 and TRBJ2-7; D is possibly TRBD1 or TRBD2 (5 bases each). The CDR3 is made up of 14 amino acids. In germline, CDR1 is ENHRY, CDR2 SYGVKD. V lost 4 bases to trimming and J lost 2 bases, with 12 bases between them. The CDR3 here is CAISASQGPYEQYF. For the CDR3, the DNA is TGTGCCATCAGTGCTAGCCAGGGACCCTACGAGCAGTACTTC.

This clonotype was seen repeatedly, ten times or more. The CDR3 is CATQREGSTYTQYF. CDR3 sequence (DNA): TGTGCCACCCAGCGGGAGGGCAGTACTTATACGCAGTATTTT. This chain joins TRBV15 and TRBJ2-3; 10 bases map to TRBD2. V trimming: 8 bases; J trimming: 7 bases; junction bases outside the gene matches: 9. The V gene's germline CDR1 is LNHNV and CDR2 YYDKDF (reference sequence). The CDR3 is 14 residues long.

There are many counts of this clonotype. This chain links TRBV5-1 with TRBJ2-1; 11 bases line up with TRBD2. Germline loops: CDR1 SGHRS, CDR2 YFSETQ. With V trimmed by 2 bases and J by 8 bases, 6 bases remained unmatched. The CDR3 sequence is 15 residues long. CDR3 bases: TGCGCCAGCAGCTTAACTAGCGGGAGTATCTATGAGCAGTTCTTC. Translated, it gives CASSLTSGSIYEQFF.

This clonotype was seen at least ten times. This rearrangement joins TRBV3-1 to TRBJ2-1; D is uncertain. Germline CDR1 reads LGHDT; CDR2 reads YNNKEL (reference sequence). The V end was cut by 3 bases, the J end by 6 bases, with 9 bases between. This CDR3 spans 13 amino acids. As DNA, the CDR3 is TGTGCCAGCAGCCAGAGGCTCCGCAATGAGCAGTTCTTC. Protein: CASSQRLRNEQFF.

This rearrangement joins TRBV5-1 to TRBJ2-1, with TRBD1 matching 11 bases. This CDR3 comprises 15 residues. J gave up 14 bases and V 2 bases, and 12 bases lay outside the gene matches. Germline CDR1 is SGHRS and CDR2 is YFSETQ. CDR3 sequence: CASSFESDRGRNKFF. The CDR3 nucleotides are TGCGCCAGCAGCTTTGAGTCGGACAGGGGGCGTAATAAGTTCTTC.

The chain links TRBV7-9 to TRBJ1-5; D is perhaps TRBD1 (6 bases). CDR3 size: 16 residues. Germline values: CDR1 SEHNR, CDR2 FQNEAQ (reference sequence). The V end was cut by 5 bases, the J end by 7 bases, with 21 bases between. This CDR3 reads CASSLVSGTSLQPQHF. In nucleotides, the CDR3 is TGTGCCAGCAGCCTAGTTTCCGGGACAAGCCTACAGCCCCAGCATTTT.

The chain recombines TRBV5-4 with TRBJ2-2, with 14 bases lining up with TRBD2. Germline trimming cut 6 bases from V and 1 base from J; bases unmatched to any gene: 8. From germline, CDR1 is SGHNT and CDR2 YYREEE (reference sequence). The CDR3 has 18 amino acids. The CDR3 is CASTPGTSGSRNTGELFF. CDR3 coding DNA: TGTGCCAGCACCCCCGGGACTAGCGGGAGTAGGAACACCGGGGAGCTGTTTTTT.

The chain couples TRBV29-1 to TRBJ2-1, with 11 bases fitting TRBD2. The ends lost 3 bases at V and 0 bases at J; junction bases unmatched: 10. There are 18 residues in the CDR3. Germline CDR1 and CDR2: SQVTM and ANQGSEA. The CDR3 region has the DNA TGCAGCGTTGACGGTGGGGGTAGCGGGAGGGGCTCCTACAATGAGCAGTTCTTC. It is translated as CSVDGGGSGRGSYNEQFF.

V gene TRBV6-1 combines with J gene TRBJ2-3; D possibly corresponds to TRBD2 (5 bases). The germline V gene encodes CDR1 MNHNS and CDR2 SASEGT. This CDR3 region has 14 residues. V was pared by 6 bases and J by 1 base, with 11 bases between. The CDR3 region has the DNA TGTGCCAGCAGCCTCGGACTCGGCACAGATACGCAGTATTTT. Protein sequence: CASSLGLGTDTQYF.

Many counts were recorded for this clonotype. The chain couples TRBV29-1 to TRBJ2-3; D remains ambiguous. V lost 4 bases to trimming and J lost 5 bases, with 13 bases between them. This CDR3 contains 13 residues. Germline lookup yields CDR1 SQVTM and CDR2 ANQGSEA. CDR3 coding DNA: TGCAGCGTTGCTGTGCCCTGGGTAGATACGCAGTATTTT. Amino acid sequence: CSVAVPWVDTQYF.

The chain joins TRBV20-1 to TRBJ2-3; 8 bases agree with TRBD2. After removal of 6 bases from V and 3 bases from J, the junction contained 5 bases not matched to a gene. The CDR3 consists of 13 residues. CDR1 is DFQATT and CDR2 is SNEGSKA in the germline V gene (reference sequence). DNA for the CDR3: TGCAGTGCCAGCGGGAGTGGTACAGATACGCAGTATTTT. This gives the protein CSASGSGTDTQYF.

This clonotype came up many times. J is TRBJ2-1 and V is TRBV10-2; 7 nucleotides match TRBD2. This CDR3 has 16 amino acids. The junction had 11 bases not matched to a gene; V was cut back by 0 bases and J by 9 bases. From germline, CDR1 is WSHSY and CDR2 SAAADI. The CDR3 loop reads CASSESGLGRRGEQFF. CDR3 bases: TGCGCCAGCAGTGAGTCAGGACTAGGACGTAGAGGTGAGCAGTTCTTC.

This clonotype turned up a few times. The chain employs TRBV29-1 and TRBJ1-4; D gene unclear. The CDR3 is made up of 16 amino acids. Trimming pared 6 bases from V and 5 bases from J, leaving 22 bases between. Germline CDR1 and CDR2: SQVTM and ANQGSEA. CDR3 sequence: CSVVQSRGSPNEKLFF. The CDR3 DNA sequence: TGCAGCGTAGTACAAAGCCGCGGGAGTCCCAATGAAAAACTGTTTTTT. Full variable domain (remainder filled in from reference TRBV29-1 and TRBJ1-4): SAVISQKPSRDICQRGTSLTIQCQVDSQVTMMFWYRQQPGQSLTLIATANQGSEATYESGFVIDKFPISRPNLTFSTLTVSNMSPEDSSIYLCSVVQSRGSPNEKLFFGSGTQLSVL.

This clonotype was counted a few times. The chain links TRBV20-1 to TRBJ2-3, with D hard to call. CDR1 and CDR2 (germline): DFQATT, SNEGSKA (reference sequence). V gave up 4 bases and J gave up 1 base, with 12 bases separating them. This CDR3 comprises 14 residues. CDR3: CSATLAIGTDTQYF. The CDR3 DNA sequence: TGCAGTGCTACTCTGGCTATAGGCACAGATACGCAGTATTTT.

V gene TRBV10-3 combines with J gene TRBJ2-1; possibly TRBD1 for D (6 bases). CDR3 length: 15 residues. Germline values: CDR1 ENHRY, CDR2 SYGVKD. Between the trimmed V and J ends, which lost 6 bases and 8 bases, there was a span of 20 bases. The CDR3 loop is CAISGRMGEGDEQFF. As DNA, the CDR3 is TGTGCCATCAGCGGACGTATGGGAGAGGGGGATGAGCAGTTCTTC.

This chain connects TRBV20-1 to TRBJ2-7; 12 nucleotides align to TRBD2. The CDR3 has 15 residues. The V segment lost 1 base and the J segment 3 bases; nucleotides outside the gene matches: 4. CDR1 is DFQATT and CDR2 is SNEGSKA in the germline V gene (reference sequence). The DNA for the CDR3 is TGCAGTGCTAGAGTCCCGACTAGCGGGAGCTACGAGCAGTACTTC. As protein: CSARVPTSGSYEQYF.

In its sample, this clonotype was seen many times. The CDR3, as DNA: TGTGCCAGCAGGGACAGGGCACAGAACACTGAAGCTTTCTTT. Translation: CASRDRAQNTEAFF. The V and J genes are TRBV12-3 or TRBV12-4 and TRBJ1-1; 8 bases fit TRBD1. With V trimmed by 6 bases and J by 1 base, 4 bases remained unmatched. The CDR3 spans 14 residues.

This clonotype was observed a single time. The chain has TRBV27 and TRBJ2-7; D remains unclear. Looked up from germline, CDR1 is MNHEY and CDR2 is SMNVEV (reference sequence). The V gene lost 2 bases and the J gene lost 4 bases, with 9 bases spanning the gap. The CDR3 spans 13 residues. CDR3 sequence: CASSLSIRYEQYF. CDR3 DNA sequence: TGTGCCAGCAGTTTAAGTATCCGTTACGAGCAGTACTTC.